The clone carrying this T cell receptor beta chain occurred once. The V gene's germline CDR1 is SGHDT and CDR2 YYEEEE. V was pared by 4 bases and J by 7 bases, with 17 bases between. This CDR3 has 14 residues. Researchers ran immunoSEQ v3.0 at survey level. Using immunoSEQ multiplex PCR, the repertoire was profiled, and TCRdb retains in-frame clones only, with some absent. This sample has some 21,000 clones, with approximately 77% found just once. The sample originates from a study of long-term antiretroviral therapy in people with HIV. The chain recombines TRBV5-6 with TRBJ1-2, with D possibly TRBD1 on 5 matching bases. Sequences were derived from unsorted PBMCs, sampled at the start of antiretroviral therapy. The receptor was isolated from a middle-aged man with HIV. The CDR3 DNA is TGTGCCAGCAGCCCCACTGGAGGGGCGCGTGGCTACACCTTC. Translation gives CASSPTGGARGYTF.